Listed below are T cell receptor beta chains from one sample, sequenced in a study of T cells in Graves' hyperthyroidism and ophthalmopathy. From the multiplex PCR reads, TCRdb called clonotypes with MiXCR, one entry per CDR3 protein. The table shows hundreds of thousands of distinct CDR3 sequences, with approximately 40% occurring only once. Sequenced material: blood. The source is a man aged 18 to 30 with Graves' hyperthyroidism. Each CDR3 is given with its conserved first and last residue. The order of the fields is J gene, V gene, CDR3 protein.

>TRBJ1-5|TRBV7-1
CASSSLPGRSDQHF
>TRBJ1-6|TRBV10-3
CAISEHRDALNNSPLHF
>TRBJ1-3|TRBV29-1
CSVEEVLGRGNGNTIYF
>TRBJ1-6|TRBV15
CATSREGAVYNSPLHF
>TRBJ1-1|TRBV4-1
CASSQAPGASTEAFF
>TRBJ2-7|TRBV2
CASTAGWMNDEQYF
>TRBJ2-5|TRBV24-1
CATSLSRSGGETQYF
>TRBJ2-7|TRBV7-2
CASSSRGRGYEQYF
>TRBJ1-4|TRBV7-3
CASSTQKGWTNEKLFF
>TRBJ1-2|TRBV10-3
CALSGTETWSYGYTF
>TRBJ2-2|TRBV6-2/TRBV6-3
CASVGTVNTGELFF
>TRBJ2-5|TRBV7-2
CASKSKGTSQETQYF
>TRBJ2-5|TRBV10-3
CAISEGSGGETQYF
>TRBJ2-7|TRBV27
CASSLEGLASEQYF
>TRBJ1-6|TRBV7-2
CASSPGSAYNSPLHF
>TRBJ1-4|TRBV19
CASSVVISRANEKLFF
>TRBJ1-1|TRBV10-3
CATGTEEAFF
>TRBJ1-4|TRBV29-1
CSVARDNEKLFF
>TRBJ1-2|TRBV9
CASSVEGDRWLNYGYTF
>TRBJ1-6|TRBV2
CASSGSQGAARSPLHF
>TRBJ2-2|TRBV7-9
CASSAKQGQYNTGELFF
>TRBJ2-5|TRBV15
CATLGQGTETQYF
>TRBJ1-6|TRBV19
CAISPIRSSGNSPLHF
>TRBJ1-1|TRBV4-1
CASSQDMMQAFF
>TRBJ1-4|TRBV20-1
CSARDPIIQPTNEKLFF
>TRBJ2-5|TRBV11-3
CASSPKPEGTQYF
>TRBJ1-5|TRBV11-3
CASSLRGRVNFQPQHF
>TRBJ1-1|TRBV29-1
CSVRGGTEAFF
>TRBJ1-1|TRBV9
CASSLRRLNTEAFF
>TRBJ1-2|TRBV2
CASSWGDRGRNPQGYTF
>TRBJ2-5|TRBV12-3/TRBV12-4
CASTSPRGETQYF
>TRBJ2-6|TRBV2
CASRDDSGANVLTF
>TRBJ2-7|TRBV7-2
CASSLGWSGLFDTQYF
>TRBJ2-5|TRBV12-3/TRBV12-4
CASCLVGAEETQYF
>TRBJ1-1|TRBV25-1
CASSEYSGNRNTEAFF
>TRBJ1-1|TRBV11-3
CASSPGTPETEAFF
>TRBJ2-5|TRBV20-1
CSPGTYQETQYF
>TRBJ1-2|TRBV2
CATQGRLYGYTF
>TRBJ1-2|TRBV18
CASSPGRTYGYTF
>TRBJ1-6|TRBV7-8
CASSQEAPGGLESPLHF
>TRBJ2-7|TRBV5-1
CASTSPGPTSYEQYF
>TRBJ2-5|TRBV7-2
CASSFAQGF
>TRBJ2-6|TRBV20-1
CSAALVLTF
>TRBJ1-1|TRBV19
CATRGAVYSEYEAFF
>TRBJ1-1|TRBV10-2
CASSAYTMNTEAFF
>TRBJ1-2|TRBV6-6
CASSQDSVHGYTF
>TRBJ1-1|TRBV19
CASSIDGNTEAFF
>TRBJ2-5|TRBV10-3
CAISESRTLGETQYF